This T cell receptor beta chain stems from a study of beta chain features in type 1 diabetes. Study-wide points: No resolution was reached here on whether HLA type influences TCRB rearrangement.

Markers CD45RO/CCR7/CD25/CD127/CD95/CD27 served to sort CD4+ naive, central memory, regulatory and stem cell-like memory cells. This clone was seen more than once but under ten times. The target antigen is unknown. The CDR3 runs to 14 residues. Germline values: CDR1 SGHTA, CDR2 FQGNSA. V was pared by 2 bases and J by 4 bases, with 1 base of the junction left unmatched. Of the isolated RNA, all was reverse transcribed, and so the sequenced material was expressed TCRB transcripts. Method: immunoSEQ multiplex PCR; TCRdb's copy keeps in-frame clones and lacks some. The sample records roughly 400,000 clones, approximately 15% being singletons.

The specimen sequenced was naive CD4+ T cells from blood. This chain uses TRBV7-2 with TRBJ2-1; 8 bases are shared with TRBD2. The sequence was obtained from a young man in good health. This chain's CDR3 is CASSLSSGYNEQFF. CDR3 bases: TGTGCCAGCAGCTTATCTAGCGGGTACAATGAGCAGTTCTTC.